This TCR beta chain was identified during a study of T cell responses to AZD1222 COVID-19 vaccine. General study points: Clonal diversity may have been underestimated, and the donors were mostly white British, with more females than males.

The method was immunoSEQ multiplex PCR; TCRdb's version includes in-frame clones alone and lacks a portion of them. This sample has about 180,000 clones, with 70% to 90% found just once. The CDR3 is 14 residues long. The germline CDR1 and CDR2 sequences are WNHNN and SYGVQD (reference sequence). The V and J ends lost 1 base and 7 bases, in that order; junction bases with no gene match: 6. Of note for this clone: The antigen remains unidentified.

This clonotype originated in an adult in good health. The sample consisted of peripheral blood, taken on day 0 of AZD1222 vaccination. The J gene is TRBJ2-7, the V gene TRBV10-1; 8 bases map to TRBD1. Here the CDR3 reads CASSEFQGAGEQYF. The CDR3 DNA reads TGCGCCAGCAGTGAGTTTCAGGGGGCGGGGGAGCAGTACTTC.